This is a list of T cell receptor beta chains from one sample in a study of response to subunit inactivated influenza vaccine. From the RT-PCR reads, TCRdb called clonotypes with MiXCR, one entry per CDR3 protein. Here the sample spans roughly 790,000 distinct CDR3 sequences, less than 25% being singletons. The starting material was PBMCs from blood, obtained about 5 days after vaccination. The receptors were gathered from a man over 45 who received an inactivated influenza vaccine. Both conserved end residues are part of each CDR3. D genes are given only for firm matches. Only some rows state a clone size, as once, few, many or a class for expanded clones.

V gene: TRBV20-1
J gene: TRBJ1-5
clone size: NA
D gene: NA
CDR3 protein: CSARESASQPQHF
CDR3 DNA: TGCAGTGCTAGAGAGTCCGCGAGTCAGCCCCAGCATTTT

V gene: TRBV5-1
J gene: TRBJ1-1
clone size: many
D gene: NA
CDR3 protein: CASGPAGQPNTEAFF
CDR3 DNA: TGCGCCAGCGGACCCGCCGGACAGCCGAACACTGAAGCTTTCTTT

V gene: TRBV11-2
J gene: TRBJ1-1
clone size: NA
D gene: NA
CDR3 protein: CASSLDNNRATKTEAFF
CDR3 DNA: TGTGCCAGCAGCTTAGATAACAACAGGGCTACAAAGACTGAAGCTTTCTTT

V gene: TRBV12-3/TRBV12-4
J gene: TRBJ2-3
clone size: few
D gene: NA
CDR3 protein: CASLEGGTDTQYF
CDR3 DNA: TGTGCCAGCCTGGAGGGGGGCACAGATACGCAGTATTTT

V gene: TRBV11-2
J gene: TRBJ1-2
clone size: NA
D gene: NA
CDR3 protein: CASSYRPPDMGAGGYTF
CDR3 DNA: TGTGCCAGCAGCTATCGCCCTCCCGACATGGGCGCGGGGGGCTACACCTTC

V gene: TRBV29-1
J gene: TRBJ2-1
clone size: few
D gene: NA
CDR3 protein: CSVVGGRVEQFF
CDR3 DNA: TGCAGCGTCGTGGGGGGGCGTGTTGAGCAGTTCTTC

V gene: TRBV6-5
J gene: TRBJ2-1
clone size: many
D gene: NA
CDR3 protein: CASSYSGASSYNEQFF
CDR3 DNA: TGTGCCAGCAGTTACTCTGGTGCTAGCTCCTACAATGAGCAGTTCTTC

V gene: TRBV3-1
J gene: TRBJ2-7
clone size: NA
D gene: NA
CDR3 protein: CASSQVYSSYEQYF
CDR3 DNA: TGTGCCAGCAGCCAAGTTTATAGTTCCTACGAGCAGTACTTC

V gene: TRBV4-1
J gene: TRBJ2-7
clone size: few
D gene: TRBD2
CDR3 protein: CASSQAAARMGLAGGLREQYF
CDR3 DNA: TGCGCCAGCAGCCAAGCAGCCGCGCGTATGGGACTAGCGGGAGGGCTGAGGGAGCAGTACTTC

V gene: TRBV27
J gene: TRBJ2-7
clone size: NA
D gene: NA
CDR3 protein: CASSFLVGEPYEQYF
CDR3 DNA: TGTGCCAGCAGTTTCTTGGTCGGGGAACCCTACGAGCAGTACTTC

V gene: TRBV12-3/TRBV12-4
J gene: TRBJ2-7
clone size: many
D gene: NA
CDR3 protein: CASSLPGTVYEQYF
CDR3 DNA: TGTGCCAGCAGTTTACCCGGGACGGTCTACGAGCAGTACTTC

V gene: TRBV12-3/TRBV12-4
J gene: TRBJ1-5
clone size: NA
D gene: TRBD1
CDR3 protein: CASRRKPPNRGRDQPQHF
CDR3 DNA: TGTGCCAGCCGCCGAAAACCTCCTAACAGGGGTCGGGATCAGCCCCAGCATTTT

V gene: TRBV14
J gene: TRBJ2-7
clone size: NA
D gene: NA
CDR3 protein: CASSLAVGPVYQQYF
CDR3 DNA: TGTGCCAGCAGTCTCGCTGTGGGTCCTGTTTACCAGCAGTACTTC

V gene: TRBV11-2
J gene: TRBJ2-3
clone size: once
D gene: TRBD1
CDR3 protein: CASSLDWGQGSTDTQYF
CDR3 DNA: TGTGCCAGCAGCTTAGATTGGGGACAGGGGAGTACAGATACGCAGTATTTT

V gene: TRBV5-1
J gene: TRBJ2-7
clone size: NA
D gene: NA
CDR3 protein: CASSLSFAQEQYF
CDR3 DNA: TGCGCCAGCAGCTTGTCTTTCGCTCAAGAGCAGTACTTC

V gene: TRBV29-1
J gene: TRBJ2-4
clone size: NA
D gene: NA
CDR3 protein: CSVIYLDSYENIQYF
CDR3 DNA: TGCAGCGTAATTTACTTAGACAGTTATGAAAACATTCAGTACTTC

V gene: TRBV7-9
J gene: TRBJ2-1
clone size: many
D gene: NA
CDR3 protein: CASSPSTLPPYNEQFF
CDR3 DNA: TGTGCCAGCAGCCCCTCGACTCTCCCCCCCTACAATGAGCAGTTCTTC

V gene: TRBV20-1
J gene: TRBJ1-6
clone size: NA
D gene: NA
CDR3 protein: CSARNFMRSPLHF
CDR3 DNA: TGCAGTGCTAGAAATTTCATGCGGTCACCCCTCCACTTT

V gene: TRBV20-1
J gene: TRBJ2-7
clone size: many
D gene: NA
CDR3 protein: CSARGQIYEQYF
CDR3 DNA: TGCAGTGCTAGAGGCCAGATCTACGAGCAGTACTTC

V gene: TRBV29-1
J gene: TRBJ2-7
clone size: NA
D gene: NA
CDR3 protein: CSVVKFEPYEQYF
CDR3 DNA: TGCAGCGTTGTGAAGTTCGAACCCTACGAGCAGTACTTC

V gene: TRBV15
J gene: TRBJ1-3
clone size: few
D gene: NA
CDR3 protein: CATSRGWGTGNTIYF
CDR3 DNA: TGTGCCACCAGCAGAGGATGGGGAACTGGAAACACCATATATTTT

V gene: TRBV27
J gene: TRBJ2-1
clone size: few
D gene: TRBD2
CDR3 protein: CASSFLAGGVNEQFF
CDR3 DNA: TGTGCCAGCAGTTTCTTGGCGGGAGGTGTCAATGAGCAGTTCTTC

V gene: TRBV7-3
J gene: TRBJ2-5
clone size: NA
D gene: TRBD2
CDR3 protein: CASSSRLAGVETQYF
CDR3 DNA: TGTGCCAGCAGTTCTCGACTAGCGGGAGTTGAGACCCAGTACTTC

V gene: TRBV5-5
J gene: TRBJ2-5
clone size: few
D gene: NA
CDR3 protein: CASSSTEQETQYF
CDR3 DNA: TGTGCCAGCAGCTCGACAGAGCAAGAGACCCAGTACTTC

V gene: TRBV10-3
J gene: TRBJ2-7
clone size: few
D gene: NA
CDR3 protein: CAISVGSFYEQYF
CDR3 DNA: TGTGCCATCAGTGTGGGGAGCTTCTACGAGCAGTACTTC

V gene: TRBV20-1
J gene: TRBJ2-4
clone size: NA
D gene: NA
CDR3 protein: CSARGTIANIQYF
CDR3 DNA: TGCAGTGCTAGAGGGACTATTGCAAACATTCAGTACTTC

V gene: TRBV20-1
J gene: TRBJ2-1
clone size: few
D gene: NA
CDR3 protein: CSARSVSSSYNEQFF
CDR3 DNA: TGCAGTGCTAGGTCGGTCAGTAGCTCCTACAATGAGCAGTTCTTC

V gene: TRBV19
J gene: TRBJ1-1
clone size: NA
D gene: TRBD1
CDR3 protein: CATYRDRGMSEAFF
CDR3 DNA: TGTGCCACATACCGGGACAGGGGGATGAGTGAAGCTTTCTTT

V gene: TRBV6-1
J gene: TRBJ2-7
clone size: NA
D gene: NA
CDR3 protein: CASSRTQGHNEQYF
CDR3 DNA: TGTGCCAGCAGCCGTACCCAGGGGCATAACGAGCAGTACTTC

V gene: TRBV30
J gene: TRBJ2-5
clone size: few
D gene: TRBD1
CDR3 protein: CAWSVRQGRGETQYF
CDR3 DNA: TGTGCCTGGAGTGTACGACAGGGGAGAGGAGAGACCCAGTACTTC

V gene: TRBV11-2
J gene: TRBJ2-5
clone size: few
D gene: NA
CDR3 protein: CASRSLRGETQYF
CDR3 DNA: TGTGCCAGCAGATCGCTACGGGGGGAGACCCAGTACTTC

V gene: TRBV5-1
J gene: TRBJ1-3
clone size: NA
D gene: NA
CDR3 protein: CASSRVDGPGGNTIYF
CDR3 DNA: TGCGCCAGCAGCCGCGTGGACGGGCCCGGGGGAAACACCATATATTTT

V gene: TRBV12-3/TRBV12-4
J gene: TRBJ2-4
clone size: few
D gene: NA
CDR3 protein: CASSTTPRRGNIQYF
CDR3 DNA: TGTGCCAGCAGCACCACTCCTAGGCGGGGAAACATTCAGTACTTC

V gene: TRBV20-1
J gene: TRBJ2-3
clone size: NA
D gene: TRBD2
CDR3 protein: CSARLTSGITDTQYF
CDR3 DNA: TGCAGTGCTAGATTGACTAGCGGGATCACAGATACGCAGTATTTT